Included here is one T cell receptor beta chain sequence, with context. The antigen remains unidentified. These data come from a study of cytomegalovirus exposure and HLA in healthy donors. Whole-study findings and limits: In vitro work confirmed that a few CMV-associated chains recognize CMV antigens. An analysis that came later showed most CMV-associated TCR beta chains appearing HLA-restricted.

Germline loops: CDR1 SGHTS, CDR2 YDEGEE. The CDR3 extends over 13 amino acids. V was trimmed by 0 bases and J by 2 bases, leaving 5 bases between them. PCR primers comprised 60 Vbeta and 13 Jbeta primers. Produced via immunoSEQ multiplex PCR; TCRdb's table is partial and in-frame only. The profile shows more than 200,000 clones, 60% to 85% of them singletons. This TCR was sampled from a middle-aged man in good health and CMV-seronegative. The rearrangement links TRBV5-8 to TRBJ1-2; D is uncertain. Sequencing was done on a sample of PBMCs. The CDR3 loop reads CASSLDRNYGYTF. The CDR3 DNA sequence: TGTGCCAGCAGCTTGGACAGAAACTATGGCTACACCTTC.